This TCR beta chain was identified during a study of OX40 agonist ivuxolimab in advanced cancers. This clone was recorded only once. The method was immunoSEQ multiplex PCR; TCRdb's version includes in-frame clones alone and lacks a portion of them. The top ten clones hold about 20% of a sample with around 40,000 clones, approximately 80% of them seen once. Researchers took blood at baseline, on cycle 4 day 1, and on cycle 7 day 1. This CDR3 comprises 19 residues. Per the germline V gene, CDR1 is SGHAT and CDR2 is FQNNGV. Trimming took 5 bases from V and 0 from J; bases not matched to a gene: 13. The V gene is TRBV11-2, the J gene TRBJ2-1; 10 positions match TRBD2. The sequence derives from an adult with an advanced solid tumor such as melanoma, head and neck, liver or kidney cancer. The sequencing here drew on CD4+ or CD8+ T cells sorted from blood, taken in a trial of the OX40 agonist ivuxolimab. In DNA, the CDR3 is TGTGCCAGCAGCCCGGGGACTAGCGCTCAGATGAGCTCCTACAATGAGCAGTTCTTC. Translating gives CASSPGTSAQMSSYNEQFF.